The rows below give T cell receptor beta chains drawn from one sample of a study of cytomegalovirus exposure and HLA in healthy donors. TCRdb keeps only in-frame clones here, not all; method: immunoSEQ multiplex PCR. The profile shows around 130,000 clones, 60% to 85% of them singletons. The sequenced sample was PBMCs. All receptors come from a middle-aged woman in good health and CMV-seronegative. Each CDR3 is given with its conserved first and last residue. A D gene is named only where the DNA matches it firmly. The listing skips clone size in some rows; elsewhere it reads once, few, many or a size class.

j_call: TRBJ1-1; d_call: TRBD1; v_call: TRBV6-5; clone_size: .; cdr3_nt: TGTGCCAGCCTACGGGACAGGGCGAACACTGAAGCTTTCTTT; cdr3_aa: CASLRDRANTEAFF
j_call: TRBJ2-2; d_call: TRBD1; v_call: TRBV6-6; clone_size: .; cdr3_nt: TGTGCCAGCAGTTACCCTGGACAGGGACGGTCCGGGGAGCTGTTTTTT; cdr3_aa: CASSYPGQGRSGELFF
j_call: TRBJ2-3; d_call: .; v_call: TRBV19; clone_size: .; cdr3_nt: TGTGCCAGCCGGCTGAGGAGCACAGATACGCAGTATTTT; cdr3_aa: CASRLRSTDTQYF
j_call: TRBJ1-1; d_call: .; v_call: TRBV19; clone_size: .; cdr3_nt: TGTGCCAGTACCCTTTTTGGACAAATGAACACTGAAGCTTTCTTT; cdr3_aa: CASTLFGQMNTEAFF
j_call: TRBJ2-2; d_call: TRBD1; v_call: TRBV11-2; clone_size: .; cdr3_nt: TGTGCCAGCAGCCCCGGGACAGGGAGAACCGGGGAGCTGTTTTTT; cdr3_aa: CASSPGTGRTGELFF
j_call: TRBJ1-4; d_call: TRBD1; v_call: TRBV7-2; clone_size: .; cdr3_nt: TGTGCCAGCAGCATACAGGGGGCGGATGAAAAACTGTTTTTT; cdr3_aa: CASSIQGADEKLFF
j_call: TRBJ2-2; d_call: TRBD2; v_call: TRBV4-2; clone_size: .; cdr3_nt: TGTGCCAGCAGTTATAGCGGGAGCGGTGGGGAGCTGTTTTTT; cdr3_aa: CASSYSGSGGELFF
j_call: TRBJ2-3; d_call: TRBD2; v_call: TRBV18; clone_size: .; cdr3_nt: TGTGCCAGCTCAGACAGGACTAGCGAGGGGGCTGGCACGCAGTATTTT; cdr3_aa: CASSDRTSEGAGTQYF
j_call: TRBJ1-2; d_call: .; v_call: TRBV28; clone_size: .; cdr3_nt: TGTGCCAGCAGTTTAATGCAGGGGTGGTATGGCTACACCTTC; cdr3_aa: CASSLMQGWYGYTF
j_call: TRBJ1-1; d_call: .; v_call: TRBV6-6; clone_size: .; cdr3_nt: TGTGCCAGCAGTTACACGGACAAGAACACTGAAGCTTTCTTT; cdr3_aa: CASSYTDKNTEAFF
j_call: TRBJ1-2; d_call: .; v_call: TRBV2; clone_size: .; cdr3_nt: TGTGCCAGCAGTTCTGGTCCTGAGAGTTATGGCTACACCTTC; cdr3_aa: CASSSGPESYGYTF
j_call: TRBJ1-2; d_call: TRBD1; v_call: TRBV5-1; clone_size: .; cdr3_nt: TGCGCCAGCAGCTTGGGGCCAGGGGGCGTGGGGGCGTCTGGCTACACCTTC; cdr3_aa: CASSLGPGGVGASGYTF
j_call: TRBJ1-2; d_call: .; v_call: TRBV6-6; clone_size: .; cdr3_nt: TGTGCCAGCAGTTACACCTCAAACCCGGATGGCTACACCTTC; cdr3_aa: CASSYTSNPDGYTF
j_call: TRBJ2-4; d_call: .; v_call: TRBV6-1; clone_size: .; cdr3_nt: TGTGCCACCATAAGGGGAACAGGGCGGAACATTCAGTACTTC; cdr3_aa: CATIRGTGRNIQYF
j_call: TRBJ1-2; d_call: TRBD1; v_call: TRBV18; clone_size: .; cdr3_nt: TGTGCCAGCTCACCTGGACAGGGGAGCGACGGCTACACCTTC; cdr3_aa: CASSPGQGSDGYTF
j_call: TRBJ2-2; d_call: .; v_call: TRBV11-1; clone_size: .; cdr3_nt: TGTGCCAGCACCCCCGGGAGATGGAACACCGGGGAGCTGTTTTTT; cdr3_aa: CASTPGRWNTGELFF
j_call: TRBJ1-2; d_call: .; v_call: TRBV7-9; clone_size: .; cdr3_nt: TGTGCCAGCAGCCCTCAGGGAGGGAATGGCTACACCTTC; cdr3_aa: CASSPQGGNGYTF
j_call: TRBJ2-3; d_call: .; v_call: TRBV5-1; clone_size: many; cdr3_nt: TGCGCCAGCTCGACGGGGAGCACAGATACGCAGTATTTT; cdr3_aa: CASSTGSTDTQYF
j_call: TRBJ1-2; d_call: .; v_call: TRBV6-5; clone_size: .; cdr3_nt: TGTGCCAGCAGTTACGACATTAACTATGGCTACACCTTC; cdr3_aa: CASSYDINYGYTF
j_call: TRBJ2-1; d_call: TRBD2; v_call: TRBV28; clone_size: .; cdr3_nt: TGTGCCAGCAGTTTGCCCACTAGCGGTTTCGGCGATGAGCAGTTCTTC; cdr3_aa: CASSLPTSGFGDEQFF
j_call: TRBJ1-3; d_call: .; v_call: TRBV7-8; clone_size: .; cdr3_nt: TGTGCCAGCAGCTTTGATCCGGGGGACACCATATATTTT; cdr3_aa: CASSFDPGDTIYF
j_call: TRBJ1-3; d_call: .; v_call: TRBV7-2; clone_size: .; cdr3_nt: TGTGCCAGCAGCGACGGGTTGGGAAACACCATATATTTT; cdr3_aa: CASSDGLGNTIYF
j_call: TRBJ2-5; d_call: TRBD1; v_call: TRBV7-3; clone_size: .; cdr3_nt: TGTGCCAGCAGCTTAACTGGGACAGGGATAGAGACCCAGTACTTC; cdr3_aa: CASSLTGTGIETQYF
j_call: TRBJ2-3; d_call: .; v_call: TRBV4-2; clone_size: .; cdr3_nt: TGTGCCAGCAGCCAAGGGGAGAGGGATACGCAGTATTTT; cdr3_aa: CASSQGERDTQYF
j_call: TRBJ2-3; d_call: TRBD2; v_call: TRBV6-5; clone_size: .; cdr3_nt: TGTGCCAGCAGTTACTTAGCGGGGGGGAGGGATACGCAGTATTTT; cdr3_aa: CASSYLAGGRDTQYF
j_call: TRBJ1-1; d_call: .; v_call: TRBV29-1; clone_size: .; cdr3_nt: TGCAGCGTGACCGGGTGGATGAACACTGAAGCTTTCTTT; cdr3_aa: CSVTGWMNTEAFF
j_call: TRBJ1-2; d_call: TRBD1; v_call: TRBV28; clone_size: .; cdr3_nt: TGTGCCAGTTTACCAGGGGGTGGCTCTGGCTACACCTTC; cdr3_aa: CASLPGGGSGYTF